Listed below are T cell receptor beta chains from one sample, sequenced in a study of blood T cell repertoires in COVID-19. Using immunoSEQ multiplex PCR, the repertoire was profiled, and TCRdb retains in-frame clones only, with some absent. The table records over 90,000 clones, 70% to 90% of them present only once. Material for sequencing was peripheral blood. Receptors were obtained from a man older than 75 with acute or convalescent COVID-19. Each CDR3 is given with its conserved first and last residue.

V gene: TRBV7-7; J gene: TRBJ2-3; CDR3 protein: CASSLADWGGRAVSDTQYF
V gene: TRBV28; J gene: TRBJ1-5; CDR3 protein: CASESGGLSNQPQHF
V gene: TRBV5-1; J gene: TRBJ2-7; CDR3 protein: CASSLQGSSYEQYF
V gene: TRBV4-1; J gene: TRBJ2-7; CDR3 protein: CASSQDPGVPSYEQYF
V gene: TRBV9; J gene: TRBJ1-4; CDR3 protein: CASSVQGGTNEKLFF
V gene: TRBV7-9; J gene: TRBJ2-7; CDR3 protein: CASSLGYRESEQYF
V gene: TRBV19; J gene: TRBJ2-1; CDR3 protein: CASSLTGDEQFF
V gene: TRBV19; J gene: TRBJ2-1; CDR3 protein: CASSISGSSYNEQFF
V gene: TRBV9; J gene: TRBJ2-3; CDR3 protein: CASSAFPGQGVPQYF
V gene: TRBV19; J gene: TRBJ2-3; CDR3 protein: CASSTNRGGSTDTQYF
V gene: TRBV29-1; J gene: TRBJ2-7; CDR3 protein: CSVRGNSYEQYF
V gene: TRBV11-1; J gene: TRBJ2-3; CDR3 protein: CASTPSLEAEVDTQYF
V gene: TRBV6-2/TRBV6-3; J gene: TRBJ2-3; CDR3 protein: CASSPGLAGGLADTQYF
V gene: TRBV19; J gene: TRBJ2-1; CDR3 protein: CASSIGGGTGQYNEQFF
V gene: TRBV4-3; J gene: TRBJ1-2; CDR3 protein: CASSQDSGVGGYTF
V gene: TRBV5-1; J gene: TRBJ1-1; CDR3 protein: CASSLSFSTEAFF
V gene: TRBV28; J gene: TRBJ1-1; CDR3 protein: CASLRDSRGYTEAFF
V gene: TRBV28; J gene: TRBJ1-1; CDR3 protein: CASNYRVVGEAFF
V gene: TRBV6-2/TRBV6-3; J gene: TRBJ1-2; CDR3 protein: CASSYRGLYGYTF
V gene: TRBV5-4; J gene: TRBJ1-2; CDR3 protein: CASSRFTRGGTQDYGYTF
V gene: TRBV29-1; J gene: TRBJ2-1; CDR3 protein: CSVSASGYNEQFF
V gene: TRBV5-1; J gene: TRBJ1-2; CDR3 protein: CASSLGWTGLNYGYTF
V gene: TRBV6-5; J gene: TRBJ2-3; CDR3 protein: CATRPIAGGTDTQYF
V gene: TRBV6-5; J gene: TRBJ2-1; CDR3 protein: CASSSPGGRGGDEQFF